The clone carrying this TCR beta chain was detected many times. What it binds is not known. Germline and junction disagree at one end, which may indicate a read error. The CDR3 sequence is 15 residues long. Quantitative 5'-RACE with molecular barcodes generated TCR beta libraries. From the 5' RACE reads, TCRdb called clonotypes with MiXCR, one entry per CDR3 protein. This sample has under 300,000 distinct CDR3 sequences, with 10% found just once. The data were taken from a study of CD8 T cells in ankylosing spondylitis. Study findings and constraints: Matched ankylosing spondylitis synovial fluid reportedly contained a significantly enriched population of disease-linked clones. Blood from ankylosing spondylitis patients appeared to carry a characteristic roughly 8-variant TCR beta motif.

The chain combines TRBV12-3 or TRBV12-4 with TRBJ2-7; D is perhaps TRBD1 or TRBD2 (5 bases each). Source material: blood, either unsorted or a sorted T cell fraction (not recorded which). The sequence was obtained from a male donor with ankylosing spondylitis or in good health (not recorded which). This CDR3 reads CASSLSGDGPYEQYF. The CDR3 nucleotides are TGCGCCAGCAGTCTCTCCGGGGACGGTCCCTACGAGCAGTACTTC.